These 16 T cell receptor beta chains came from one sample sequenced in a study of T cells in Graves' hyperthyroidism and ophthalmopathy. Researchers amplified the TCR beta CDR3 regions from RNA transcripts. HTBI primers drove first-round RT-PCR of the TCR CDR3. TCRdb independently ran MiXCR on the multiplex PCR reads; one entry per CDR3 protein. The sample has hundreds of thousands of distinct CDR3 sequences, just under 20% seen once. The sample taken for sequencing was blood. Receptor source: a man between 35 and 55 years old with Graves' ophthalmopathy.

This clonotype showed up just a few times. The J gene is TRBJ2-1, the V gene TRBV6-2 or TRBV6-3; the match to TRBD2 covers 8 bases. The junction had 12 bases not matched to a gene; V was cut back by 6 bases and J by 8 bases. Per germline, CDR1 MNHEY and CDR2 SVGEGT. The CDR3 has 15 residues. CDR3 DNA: TGTGCCAGCAGCGGACTCACGAGCGGGAGAGATGAGCAGTTCTTC. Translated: CASSGLTSGRDEQFF.

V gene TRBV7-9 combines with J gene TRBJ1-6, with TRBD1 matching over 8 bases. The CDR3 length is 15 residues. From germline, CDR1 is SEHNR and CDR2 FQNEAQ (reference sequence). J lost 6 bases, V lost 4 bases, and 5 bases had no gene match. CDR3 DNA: TGTGCCAGCAGCTCACGACAGGGGAGTAATTCACCCCTCCACTTT. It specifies CASSSRQGSNSPLHF.

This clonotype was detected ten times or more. CDR3 amino acids: CASSPRANQPQHF. The CDR3 DNA follows: TGTGCCAGCAGCCCTAGGGCCAATCAGCCCCAGCATTTT. The rearrangement joins TRBV3-1 to TRBJ1-5; D not certain. V gave up 4 bases and J gave up 3 bases, with 7 bases separating them. There are 13 residues in the CDR3. Germline-derived CDR1 and CDR2 are LGHDT and YNNKEL (reference sequence).

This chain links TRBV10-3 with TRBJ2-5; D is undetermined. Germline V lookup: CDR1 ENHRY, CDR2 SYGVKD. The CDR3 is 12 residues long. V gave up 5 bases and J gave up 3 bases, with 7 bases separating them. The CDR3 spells CAISKGEETQYF. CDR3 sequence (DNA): TGTGCCATCAGTAAGGGTGAAGAGACCCAGTACTTC.

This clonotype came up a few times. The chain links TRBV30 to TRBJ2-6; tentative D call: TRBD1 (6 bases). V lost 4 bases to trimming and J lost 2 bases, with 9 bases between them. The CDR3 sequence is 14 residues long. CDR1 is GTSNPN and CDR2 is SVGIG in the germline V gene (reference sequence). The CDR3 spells CAWTRQAGANVLTF. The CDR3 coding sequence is TGTGCCTGGACTAGACAGGCTGGGGCCAACGTCCTGACTTTC.

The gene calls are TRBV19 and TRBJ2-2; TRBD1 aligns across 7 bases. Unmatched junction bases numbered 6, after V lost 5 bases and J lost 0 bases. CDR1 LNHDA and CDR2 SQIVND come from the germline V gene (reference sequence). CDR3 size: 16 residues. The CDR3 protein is CASSPRDSANTGELFF. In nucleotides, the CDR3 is TGTGCCAGTAGTCCTCGGGACAGCGCGAACACCGGGGAGCTGTTTTTT. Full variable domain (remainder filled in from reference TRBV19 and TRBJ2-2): DGGITQSPKYLFRKEGQNVTLSCEQNLNHDAMYWYRQDPGQGLRLIYYSQIVNDFQKGDIAEGYSVSREKKESFPLTVTSAQKNPTAFYLCASSPRDSANTGELFFGEGSRLTVL.

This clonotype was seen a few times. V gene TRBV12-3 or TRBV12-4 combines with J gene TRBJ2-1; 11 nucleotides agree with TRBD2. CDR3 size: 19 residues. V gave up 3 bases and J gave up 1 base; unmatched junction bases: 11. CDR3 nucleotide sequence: TGTGCCAGCAGTTTTAAACTAGCGGGAGCTTACGGTTCCTACAATGAGCAGTTCTTC. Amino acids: CASSFKLAGAYGSYNEQFF.

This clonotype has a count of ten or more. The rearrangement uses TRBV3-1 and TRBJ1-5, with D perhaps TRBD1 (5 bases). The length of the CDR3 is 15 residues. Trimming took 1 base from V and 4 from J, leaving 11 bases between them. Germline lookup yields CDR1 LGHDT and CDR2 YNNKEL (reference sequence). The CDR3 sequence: CASSQAVGGNQPQHF. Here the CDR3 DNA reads TGTGCCAGCAGCCAAGCCGTGGGGGGAAATCAGCCCCAGCATTTT.

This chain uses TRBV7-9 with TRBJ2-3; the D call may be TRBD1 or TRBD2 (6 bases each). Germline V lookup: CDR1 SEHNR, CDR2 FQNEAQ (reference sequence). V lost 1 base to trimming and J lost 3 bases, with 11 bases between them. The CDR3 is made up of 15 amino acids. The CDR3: CASSLGGGQTDTQYF. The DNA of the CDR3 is TGTGCCAGCAGCTTAGGTGGGGGGCAGACAGATACGCAGTATTTT.

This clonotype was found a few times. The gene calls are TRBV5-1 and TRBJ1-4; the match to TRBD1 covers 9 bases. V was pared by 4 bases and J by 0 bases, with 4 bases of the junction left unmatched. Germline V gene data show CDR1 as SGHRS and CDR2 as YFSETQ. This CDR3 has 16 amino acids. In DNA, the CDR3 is TGCGCCAGCAGCGCCTGGACAGGGGCAACTAATGAAAAACTGTTTTTT. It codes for CASSAWTGATNEKLFF.

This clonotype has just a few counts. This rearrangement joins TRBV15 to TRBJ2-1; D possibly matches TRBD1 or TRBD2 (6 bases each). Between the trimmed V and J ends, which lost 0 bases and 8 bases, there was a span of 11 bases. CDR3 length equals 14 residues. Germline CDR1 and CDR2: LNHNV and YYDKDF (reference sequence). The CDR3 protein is CATSREGGNDEQFF. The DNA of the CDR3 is TGTGCCACCAGCAGAGAGGGGGGCAATGATGAGCAGTTCTTC.

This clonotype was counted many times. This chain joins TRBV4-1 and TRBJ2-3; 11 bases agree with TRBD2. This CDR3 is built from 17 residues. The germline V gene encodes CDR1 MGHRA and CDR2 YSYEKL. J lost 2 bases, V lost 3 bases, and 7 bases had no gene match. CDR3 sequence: CASSHTIAGGPTDTQYF. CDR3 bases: TGCGCCAGCAGCCATACTATAGCGGGGGGGCCCACAGATACGCAGTATTTT.

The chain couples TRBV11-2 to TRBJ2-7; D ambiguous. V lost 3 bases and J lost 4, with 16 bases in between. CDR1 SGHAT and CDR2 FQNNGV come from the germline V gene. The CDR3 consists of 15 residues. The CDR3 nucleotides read TGTGCCAGCAGCTTCAAGTGGCGGACCCCTTACGAGCAGTACTTC. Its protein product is CASSFKWRTPYEQYF.

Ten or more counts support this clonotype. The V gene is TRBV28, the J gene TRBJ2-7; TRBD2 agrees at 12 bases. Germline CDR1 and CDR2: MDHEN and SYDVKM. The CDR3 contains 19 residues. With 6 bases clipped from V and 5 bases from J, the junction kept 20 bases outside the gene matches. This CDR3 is CASSSPSGASGRAAHEQYF. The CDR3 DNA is TGTGCCAGCAGCTCCCCGTCGGGGGCTAGCGGGAGGGCCGCCCACGAGCAGTACTTC.

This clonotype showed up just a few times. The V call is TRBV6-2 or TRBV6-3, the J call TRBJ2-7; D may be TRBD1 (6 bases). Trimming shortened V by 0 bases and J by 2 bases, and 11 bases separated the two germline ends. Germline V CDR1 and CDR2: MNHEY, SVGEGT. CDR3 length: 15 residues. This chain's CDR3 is CASSYSTGVPYEQYF. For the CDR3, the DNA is TGTGCCAGCAGTTACTCGACAGGCGTCCCCTACGAGCAGTACTTC.

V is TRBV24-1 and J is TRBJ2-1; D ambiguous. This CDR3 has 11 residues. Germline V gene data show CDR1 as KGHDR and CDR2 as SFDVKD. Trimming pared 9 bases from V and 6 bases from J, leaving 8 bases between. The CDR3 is CATSGANEQFF. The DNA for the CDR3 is TGTGCCACCTCTGGAGCCAATGAGCAGTTCTTC.